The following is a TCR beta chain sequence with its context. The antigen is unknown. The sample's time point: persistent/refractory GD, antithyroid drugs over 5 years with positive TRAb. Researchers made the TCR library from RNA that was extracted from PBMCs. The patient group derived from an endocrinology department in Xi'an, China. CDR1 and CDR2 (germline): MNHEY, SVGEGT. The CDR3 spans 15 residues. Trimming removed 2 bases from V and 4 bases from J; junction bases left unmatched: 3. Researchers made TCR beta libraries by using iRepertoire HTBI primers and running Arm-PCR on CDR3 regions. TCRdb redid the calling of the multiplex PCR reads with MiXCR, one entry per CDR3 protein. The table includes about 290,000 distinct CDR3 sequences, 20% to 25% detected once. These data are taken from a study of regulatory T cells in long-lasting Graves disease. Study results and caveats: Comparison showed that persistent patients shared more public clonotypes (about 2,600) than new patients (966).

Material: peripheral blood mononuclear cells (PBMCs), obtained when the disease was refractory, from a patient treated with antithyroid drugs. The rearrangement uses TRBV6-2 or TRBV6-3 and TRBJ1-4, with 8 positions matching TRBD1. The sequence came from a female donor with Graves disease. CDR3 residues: CASSYLDRVNEKLFF. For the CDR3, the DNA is TGTGCCAGCAGTTACCTGGACAGGGTTAATGAAAAACTGTTTTTT.